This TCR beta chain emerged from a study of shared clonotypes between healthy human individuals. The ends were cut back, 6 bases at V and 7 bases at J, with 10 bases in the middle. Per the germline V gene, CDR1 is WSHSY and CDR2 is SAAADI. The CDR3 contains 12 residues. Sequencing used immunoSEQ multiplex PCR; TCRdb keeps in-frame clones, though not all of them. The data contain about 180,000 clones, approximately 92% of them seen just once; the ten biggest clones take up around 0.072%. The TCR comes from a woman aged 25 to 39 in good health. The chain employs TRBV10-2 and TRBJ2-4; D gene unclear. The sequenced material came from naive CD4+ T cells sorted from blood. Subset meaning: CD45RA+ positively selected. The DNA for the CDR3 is TGCGCCAGCAGGGGGTCTGGGAACATTCAGTACTTC. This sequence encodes CASRGSGNIQYF.